The next 14 T cell receptor beta chains were all read from a single sample in a study of T-cell memory formation after mild COVID-19. TCRdb reanalysed the 5' RACE reads using MiXCR and keeps one entry per CDR3 protein. Among around 400,000 distinct CDR3 sequences listed, roughly 26% were seen once. The sample consisted of PBMCs or a T cell subset sorted from them (not recorded which). The receptor set was obtained from an adult woman who had mild COVID-19 (a few samples of this study predate the infection). Cell type and time point are not known.

The chain has TRBV7-6 and TRBJ1-5; D is uncertain. Trimming left V 0 bases short and J 2 bases short, with 11 bases between. CDR1 and CDR2 (germline): SGHVS, FNYEAQ. There are 16 residues in the CDR3. CDR3 coding DNA: TGTGCCAGCAGCTTAGCGCCCGGAGGTGGCAATCAGCCCCAGCATTTT. Amino acid sequence: CASSLAPGGGNQPQHF.

This clonotype has just a few counts. This chain joins TRBV18 and TRBJ1-1, with TRBD1 matching 7 bases. This CDR3 spans 14 amino acids. The V and J ends lost 8 bases and 5 bases, in that order; junction bases with no gene match: 11. Germline V gene lookup returns CDR1 KGHSH and CDR2 LQKENI. The CDR3 bases are TGTGCCAGCAGCCGGACAGGAGGAGGGACTGAAGCTTTCTTT. Protein sequence: CASSRTGGGTEAFF.

This clonotype came up a few times. The rearrangement uses TRBV30 and TRBJ2-7; 7 bases are shared with TRBD1. This CDR3 spans 14 amino acids. The junction had 5 bases not matched to a gene; V was cut back by 1 base and J by 2 bases. Per germline, CDR1 GTSNPN and CDR2 SVGIG (reference sequence). The CDR3 coding sequence is TGTGCCTGGAGTGGGAGGACAGGAGCCTACGAGCAGTACTTC. Amino acid sequence: CAWSGRTGAYEQYF. Filled out from reference TRBV30 and TRBJ2-7, the complete variable domain reads SQTIHQWPATLVQPVGSPLSLECTVEGTSNPNLYWYRQAAGRGLQLLFYSVGIGQISSEVPQNLSASRPQDRQFILSSKKLLLSDSGFYLCAWSGRTGAYEQYFGPGTRLTVT.

The rearrangement uses TRBV7-3 and TRBJ2-2; D is possibly TRBD1 (6 bases). The CDR3 loop spans 14 amino acids. The germline gives CDR1 SGHTA, CDR2 FQGTGA. Deletions cut 5 bases from V and 6 bases from J, with 13 bases between. Here the CDR3 DNA reads TGTGCCAGCAGCCCTACAGGGTACCCCGGGGAGCTGTTTTTT. It is translated as CASSPTGYPGELFF.

Only a few counts were recorded for this clonotype. The rearrangement links TRBV21-1 to TRBJ1-2. TRBV21-1 counts as a pseudogene. The CDR3 covers 16 residues. CDR3 residues: CASSHFDLQRGYGYTF. DNA of the CDR3: TGTGCCAGCAGCCATTTCGACCTCCAACGTGGCTATGGCTACACCTTC.

J is TRBJ1-1 and V is TRBV6-6, with D possibly TRBD1 on 5 matching bases. V lost 3 bases and J 3 bases, leaving 11 bases between the germline ends. This CDR3 has 14 residues. Germline assignment: CDR1 MNHNY and CDR2 SVGAGI (reference sequence). CDR3 in amino acids: CASSYRARDTEAFF. The CDR3 DNA reads TGTGCCAGCAGTTATCGCGCCAGGGACACTGAAGCTTTCTTT.

This clonotype was seen a few times. The rearrangement joins TRBV12-3 or TRBV12-4 to TRBJ2-3; the D gene is possibly TRBD2 (6 bases). This CDR3 has 14 residues. The V end was cut by 8 bases, the J end by 2 bases, with 14 bases between. CDR3 sequence (DNA): TGTGCCAGCCTCGCCGGGGGATACACAGATACGCAGTATTTT. This codes for CASLAGGYTDTQYF.

There are a few counts of this clonotype. The chain combines TRBV5-1 with TRBJ2-3; D is unclear. Deletions cut 0 bases from V and 5 bases from J, with 10 bases between. The CDR3 has 14 amino acids. Germline V CDR1 and CDR2: SGHRS, YFSETQ. CDR3 sequence: CASSLERGGDTQYF. In DNA, the CDR3 is TGCGCCAGCAGCTTGGAAAGAGGCGGAGATACGCAGTATTTT.

At least ten counts were recorded for this clonotype. The chain employs TRBV7-2 and TRBJ1-1, with unresolved D. Trimming left V 5 bases short and J 7 bases short, with 17 bases between. The V gene's germline CDR1 is SGHTA and CDR2 FQGNSA. The CDR3 has 14 residues. CDR3: CASSPVHTPSEAFF. The CDR3 region has the DNA TGTGCCAGCAGCCCTGTACATACTCCTAGTGAAGCTTTCTTT.

This clonotype was detected once. The V call is TRBV2, the J call TRBJ2-3; D is possibly TRBD1 (6 bases). Per the germline V gene, CDR1 is SNHLY and CDR2 is FYNNEI. V lost 6 bases and J 5 bases, leaving 15 bases between the germline ends. There are 14 residues in the CDR3. The CDR3 reads CASSVLQGRDTQYF. The CDR3 coding sequence is TGTGCCAGCAGCGTACTACAGGGAAGAGATACGCAGTATTTT.

The chain is built from TRBV12-3 or TRBV12-4 and TRBJ2-5; perhaps TRBD1 as D (6 bases). The CDR3 covers 14 residues. Trimming took off 6 bases at V and 2 bases at J, with 13 bases between the two ends. CDR3 bases: TGTGCCAGCAGCCGGGACACCATTCAAGAGACCCAGTACTTC. Protein product: CASSRDTIQETQYF.

This chain links TRBV10-3 with TRBJ2-1; D unresolved. The CDR3 spans 12 residues. Germline loops: CDR1 ENHRY, CDR2 SYGVKD. Between the trimmed V and J ends, which lost 8 bases and 9 bases, there was a span of 14 bases. The CDR3: CAIAPNDIEQFF. The CDR3 DNA reads TGTGCCATCGCCCCAAACGACATTGAGCAGTTCTTC.

This clonotype was observed many times. The V gene is TRBV4-1, the J gene TRBJ2-5; D possibly uses TRBD1 or TRBD2 (5 bases each). The CDR3 runs 14 residues. The germline CDR1 and CDR2 sequences are MGHRA and YSYEKL. Between the trimmed V and J ends, which lost 4 bases and 0 bases, there was a span of 9 bases. CDR3 in DNA: TGCGCCAGCAGCCCGCCGGGACACCAAGAGACCCAGTACTTC. Residues: CASSPPGHQETQYF.

This clonotype was picked up a small number of times. CDR3 bases: TGTGCCAGCGTAGCGGGATTGACCGGGGAGCTGTTTTTT. Residues: CASVAGLTGELFF. The chain employs TRBV6-2 or TRBV6-3 and TRBJ2-2, with 8 bases matching TRBD2. With 8 bases clipped from V and 5 bases from J, the junction kept 4 bases outside the gene matches. The germline gives CDR1 MNHEY, CDR2 SVGEGT. The CDR3 spans 13 residues.